The clone carrying this TCR beta chain was seen repeatedly, ten times or more. Its antigen is unidentified. The data stem from a study of T cells in Graves' hyperthyroidism and ophthalmopathy. The study, taken as a whole, reports: A 13 V-J model separated ophthalmopathy from stable hyperthyroidism. Prediction of ophthalmopathy progression came a median approximately 6.5 months pre-onset.

The source material, RNA transcripts, was used to amplify TCR beta CDR3 regions. In the first-round RT-PCR of the TCR CDR3, the HTBI primer set was used. TCRdb redid the calling of the multiplex PCR reads with MiXCR, one entry per CDR3 protein. The sample shows about 690,000 distinct CDR3 sequences, around 15% of them seen only once. Any patient presenting with uncontrolled infection, other autoimmune disease, pregnancy or lactation was left out. This CDR3 has 15 residues. CDR1 and CDR2 (germline): SGHDN, FVKESK. The V gene end was trimmed by 1 base and the J gene end by 6 bases; junction bases not matched to a gene: 2.

Source material: blood. This TCR came from a man between 45 and 60 years old with Graves' hyperthyroidism. The V and J genes are TRBV14 and TRBJ2-3, with 12 positions matching TRBD2. CDR3 DNA: TGTGCCAGCAGCCAAGGACTAGCGGGAGTTGATACGCAGTATTTT. Amino acid sequence: CASSQGLAGVDTQYF.